This T cell receptor beta chain emerged from a study of T cells in Graves' hyperthyroidism and ophthalmopathy. J lost 10 bases, V lost 6 bases, and 9 bases had no gene match. The CDR3 extends over 14 amino acids. Germline V CDR1 and CDR2: MNHEY, SVGEGT. A few counts support this clonotype. RNA transcripts gave rise to amplified TCR beta CDR3 regions. The HTBI primer set drove a first-round RT-PCR of the TCR CDR3. One entry per CDR3 protein results from TCRdb running MiXCR on the multiplex PCR reads. The sample has 350,000 to 450,000 distinct CDR3 sequences, 17% seen once. The receptor comes from a woman in her twenties or thirties with Graves' hyperthyroidism that later progressed to Graves' ophthalmopathy. The sample was blood. V gene TRBV6-2 or TRBV6-3 combines with J gene TRBJ1-6, with 7 bases aligning to TRBD1. The CDR3 region is CASRNRGGGSPLHF. The CDR3 region has the DNA TGTGCCAGCAGAAACAGGGGAGGGGGATCACCCCTCCACTTT.